These 15 T cell receptor beta chains were sequenced from one sample in a study of OX40 agonist ivuxolimab in advanced cancers. Sequenced by immunoSEQ multiplex PCR; TCRdb stores in-frame clones only, minus some. The sample lists around 40,000 clones, roughly four fifths occurring once. Specimen: CD4+ or CD8+ T cells sorted from blood, collected in a trial of the OX40 agonist ivuxolimab. The receptors derive from an adult with an advanced solid tumor such as melanoma, head and neck, liver or kidney cancer.

The chain links TRBV5-4 to TRBJ2-2; D might be TRBD2 (5 bases). V lost 3 bases and J 2 bases, leaving 11 bases between the germline ends. Germline values: CDR1 SGHNT, CDR2 YYREEE (reference sequence). CDR3 size: 15 residues. CDR3 nucleotides: TGTGCCAGCAGCTCGTTTGAGGGAAACACCGGGGAGCTGTTTTTT. Its protein product is CASSSFEGNTGELFF.

The rearrangement joins TRBV7-9 to TRBJ1-3; D call uncertain. Germline V gene sequence: CDR1 SEHNR, CDR2 FQNEAQ (reference sequence). Trimming removed 5 bases at V and 3 bases at J, with 5 bases between. There are 12 residues in the CDR3. The CDR3 here is CASSIYGNTIYF. In nucleotides, the CDR3 is TGTGCCAGCAGCATTTATGGAAACACCATATATTTT. Together with reference TRBV7-9 and TRBJ1-3, the CDR3 gives the full variable domain: DTGVSQNPRHKITKRGQNVTFRCDPISEHNRLYWYRQTLGQGPEFLTYFQNEAQLEKSRLLSDRFSAERPKGSFSTLEIQRTEQGDSAMYLCASSIYGNTIYFGEGSWLTVV.

This clone was seen a single time. The chain carries TRBV30 and TRBJ1-4, with a weak D call TRBD1 (6 bases). Trimming took off 1 base at V and 8 bases at J, with 8 bases between the two ends. The CDR3 covers 12 residues. Per germline, CDR1 GTSNPN and CDR2 SVGIG (reference sequence). CDR3 coding DNA: TGTGCCTGGAGTGACAGGGACGAAAAACTGTTTTTT. It translates to CAWSDRDEKLFF.

The V call is TRBV9, the J call TRBJ2-1, with D tentatively TRBD1 or TRBD2 (6 bases each). CDR3 size: 17 residues. Germline CDR1 SGDLS, CDR2 YYNGEE. V was trimmed by 0 bases and J by 7 bases, leaving 20 bases between them. The chain's CDR3 is CASSVEVAGGDFNEQFF. CDR3 DNA sequence: TGTGCCAGCAGCGTAGAAGTGGCCGGGGGCGATTTTAATGAGCAGTTCTTC.

This sequence joins TRBV29-1 and TRBJ1-2; D call uncertain. CDR1 SQVTM and CDR2 ANQGSEA come from the germline V gene. V lost 2 bases and J 4 bases, leaving 11 bases between the germline ends. This CDR3 is built from 13 residues. As DNA, the CDR3 is TGCAGCGTTGAAATCGGTGGGCCCTATGGCTACACCTTC. Translation: CSVEIGGPYGYTF.

The CDR3 DNA is TGTGCCAGCAGCCCTACCGGGACTACGACCTACGAGCAGTACTTC. This codes for CASSPTGTTTYEQYF. V is TRBV9 and J is TRBJ2-7, with 7 bases identical to TRBD2. Trimming removed 4 bases from V and 2 bases from J; junction bases left unmatched: 9. The CDR3 loop spans 15 amino acids. CDR1 and CDR2 from the germline V gene are SGDLS and YYNGEE.

V and J are TRBV7-9 and TRBJ1-5, with 7 bases identical to TRBD1. V dropped 2 bases and J dropped 2; count of bases not matched to a gene: 9. Germline loops: CDR1 SEHNR, CDR2 FQNEAQ (reference sequence). The CDR3 extends over 17 amino acids. The chain's CDR3 is CASSLNRQGRGNQPQHF. The CDR3 DNA is TGTGCCAGCAGCTTAAACCGACAGGGACGAGGCAATCAGCCCCAGCATTTT.

This chain joins TRBV28 and TRBJ1-6, with D perhaps TRBD1 (6 bases). Trimming took off 3 bases at V and 11 bases at J, with 8 bases between the two ends. The V gene's germline CDR1 is MDHEN and CDR2 SYDVKM. CDR3 length equals 12 residues. The CDR3 bases are TGTGCCAGCAGTTTGAGGGGGGCACCCCTCCACTTT. Protein sequence: CASSLRGAPLHF.

There are a few counts of this clone. V gene TRBV2 combines with J gene TRBJ1-6, with 7 bases lining up with TRBD1. Trimming at V came to 11 bases and at J to 7 bases, leaving 14 bases not matched to a gene. The CDR3 consists of 15 residues. CDR1 and CDR2 from the germline V gene are SNHLY and FYNNEI. CDR3 residues: CAASTPTGDNSPLHF. The CDR3 region has the DNA TGTGCCGCCAGCACCCCCACAGGGGACAATTCACCCCTCCACTTT.

The V gene is TRBV7-3, the J gene TRBJ2-1; 10 bases are shared with TRBD1. This CDR3 has 16 amino acids. Germline V gives CDR1 SGHTA, CDR2 FQGTGA. V gave up 5 bases and J gave up 5 bases; unmatched junction bases: 9. CDR3 region: CASSPSGTGVHNEQFF. The DNA for the CDR3 is TGTGCCAGCAGCCCCTCGGGGACAGGGGTCCACAATGAGCAGTTCTTC.

V is TRBV25-1 and J is TRBJ2-1; the match to TRBD1 covers 11 bases. The V and J ends lost 6 bases and 6 bases, in that order; junction bases with no gene match: 7. The CDR3 is 15 residues long. Germline V gives CDR1 MGHDK, CDR2 SYGVNS. DNA for the CDR3: TGTGCCAGCAGCCAAACAGGGACAGGGGGCAATGAGCAGTTCTTC. Translated: CASSQTGTGGNEQFF.

This chain connects TRBV11-3 to TRBJ1-1, with a tentative D call TRBD1 (5 bases). This CDR3 is 13 amino acids long. Germline V gene lookup returns CDR1 SGHNT and CDR2 YENEEA. V gave up 3 bases and J gave up 4 bases, with 9 bases separating them. The CDR3 DNA sequence: TGTGCCAGCAGCTTCATCGGGGGCACTGAAGCTTTCTTT. This translates into CASSFIGGTEAFF.

The chain employs TRBV28 and TRBJ1-6, with 9 positions matching TRBD1. This CDR3 is 15 amino acids long. The germline V gene encodes CDR1 MDHEN and CDR2 SYDVKM. After removal of 7 bases from V and 6 bases from J, the junction contained 7 bases not matched to a gene. CDR3 coding DNA: TGTGCCAGCAACCGACCGGACAGGGGTAATTCACCCCTCCACTTT. Protein product: CASNRPDRGNSPLHF.

This chain uses TRBV6-1 with TRBJ1-1, with D tentatively TRBD1 (6 bases). This CDR3 has 12 amino acids. Per the germline V gene, CDR1 is MNHNS and CDR2 is SASEGT. The ends were cut back, 8 bases at V and 3 bases at J, with 10 bases in the middle. The CDR3 DNA reads TGTGCCAGCTTGGGGGGCTACACTGAAGCTTTCTTT. Protein sequence: CASLGGYTEAFF.

CDR3 protein: CASSSAAGSTGELFF. The DNA of the CDR3 is TGTGCCAGCTCATCGGCGGCAGGGAGCACCGGGGAGCTGTTTTTT. V usage is TRBV18 and J usage is TRBJ2-2; TRBD1 or TRBD2 may be the D gene (5 bases each). The CDR3 loop spans 15 amino acids. Germline CDR1 reads KGHSH; CDR2 reads LQKENI. Trimming left V 5 bases short and J 4 bases short, with 14 bases between.